Each of the 8 T cell receptor beta chains below was sequenced from the same sample in a study of T cell responses to AZD1222 COVID-19 vaccine. Data came from immunoSEQ multiplex PCR; TCRdb stores just in-frame clones and leaves some out. This sample has 100,000 to 140,000 clones, with 92% found just once. Source: peripheral blood, taken 28 days after the second AZD1222 dose. All receptors derive from an adult who received the AZD1222 COVID-19 vaccine.

The gene calls are TRBV5-1 and TRBJ2-7; D ambiguous. This CDR3 has 13 amino acids. The V gene lost 1 base and the J gene lost 1 base, with 6 bases spanning the gap. Germline V gene lookup returns CDR1 SGHRS and CDR2 YFSETQ. The CDR3 DNA reads as TGCGCCAGCAGCTTGTTGGGATCCTACGAGCAGTACTTC. Its protein product is CASSLLGSYEQYF.

The rearrangement links TRBV6-5 to TRBJ2-7, with TRBD1 matching 8 bases. The CDR3 length is 14 residues. The trim removed 6 bases at V and 0 bases at J, leaving 4 bases unmatched. CDR1 is MNHEY, CDR2 SVGAGI, per germline. CDR3 in DNA: TGTGCCAGCAGCGGACAGGGATACTCCTACGAGCAGTACTTC. It is translated as CASSGQGYSYEQYF.

This clone was counted a single time. CDR3 coding DNA: TGTGCCAGCACATCGGGGGCGGTGAGCAATCAGCCCCAGCATTTT. Translated, it gives CASTSGAVSNQPQHF. The V and J genes are TRBV28 and TRBJ1-5, with D perhaps matching TRBD1 (6 bases). V was pared by 7 bases and J by 1 base, with 14 bases between. Germline CDR1 reads MDHEN; CDR2 reads SYDVKM. The CDR3 has 15 residues.

This rearrangement joins TRBV6-1 to TRBJ2-1, with D possibly being TRBD1 or TRBD2 (7 bases each). CDR1 is MNHNS, CDR2 SASEGT, per germline. Trimming left V 3 bases short and J 4 bases short, with 13 bases between. The CDR3 runs 15 residues. CDR3: CASSDGRGGYNEQFF. DNA of the CDR3: TGTGCCAGCAGTGACGGCAGGGGGGGGTACAATGAGCAGTTCTTC.

The CDR3 coding sequence is TGTGCCAGCACCATCTCTGGAAACACCATATATTTT. Translation gives CASTISGNTIYF. This chain connects TRBV5-6 to TRBJ1-3; D is undetermined. Trimming removed 6 bases at V and 0 bases at J, with 4 bases between. The CDR3 covers 12 residues. Germline V gene sequence: CDR1 SGHDT, CDR2 YYEEEE.

Of note for this clone: Given the absence of the conserved phenylalanine or tryptophan at the CDR3 end, a read error is likely. No DNA is shown, since the ends of the CDR3 on it are uncertain; the CDR3 is the one TCRdb lists. This chain joins TRBV5-1 and TRBJ1-4; the table's D gene call, TRBD1, was not cross checked with the DNA. The CDR3 region is 9 residues in length, termini included. Germline CDR1 reads SGHRS; CDR2 reads YFSETQ. CDR3 region: CASRPSTGT.

This chain connects TRBV6-2 or TRBV6-3 to TRBJ2-2; no reliable D call. The CDR3 loop spans 16 amino acids. The V end lost 0 bases, the J end lost 5 bases, and 13 bases lay between the germline ends. CDR1 MNHEY and CDR2 SVGEGT come from the germline V gene. The CDR3 loop is CASSYSEIFGTGELFF. The CDR3 DNA reads TGTGCCAGCAGTTACTCGGAAATCTTCGGGACCGGGGAGCTGTTTTTT.

At least ten counts were recorded for this clone. The J gene is TRBJ1-1, the V gene TRBV6-5; D is possibly TRBD1 (6 bases). V was trimmed by 10 bases and J by 4 bases, leaving 19 bases between them. This CDR3 is built from 14 residues. CDR1 MNHEY and CDR2 SVGAGI come from the germline V gene. The CDR3 loop is CATRLAQGGTEAFF. The CDR3, as DNA: TGTGCCACGCGGCTGGCACAGGGAGGCACTGAAGCTTTCTTT.